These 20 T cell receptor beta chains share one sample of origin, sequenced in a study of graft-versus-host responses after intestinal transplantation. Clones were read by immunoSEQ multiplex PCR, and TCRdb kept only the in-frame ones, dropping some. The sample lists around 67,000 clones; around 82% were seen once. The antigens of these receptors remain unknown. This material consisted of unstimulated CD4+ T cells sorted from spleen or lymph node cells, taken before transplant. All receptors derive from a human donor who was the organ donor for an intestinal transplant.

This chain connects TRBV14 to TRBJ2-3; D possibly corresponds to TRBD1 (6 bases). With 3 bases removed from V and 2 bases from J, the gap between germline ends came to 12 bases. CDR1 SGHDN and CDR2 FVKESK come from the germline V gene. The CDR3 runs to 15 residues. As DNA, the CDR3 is TGTGCCAGCAGCCATTTGACAGGAAACACAGATACGCAGTATTTT. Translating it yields CASSHLTGNTDTQYF.

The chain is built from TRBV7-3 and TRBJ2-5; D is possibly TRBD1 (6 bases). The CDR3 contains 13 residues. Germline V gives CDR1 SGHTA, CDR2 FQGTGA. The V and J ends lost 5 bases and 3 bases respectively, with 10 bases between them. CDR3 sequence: CASSPTGKETQYF. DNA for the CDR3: TGTGCCAGCAGCCCCACAGGGAAAGAGACCCAGTACTTC.

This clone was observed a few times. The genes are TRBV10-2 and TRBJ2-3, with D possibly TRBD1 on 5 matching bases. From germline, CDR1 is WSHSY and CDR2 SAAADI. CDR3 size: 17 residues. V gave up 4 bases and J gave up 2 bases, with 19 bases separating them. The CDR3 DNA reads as TGCGCCAGCAGTGGGCCCCCTTCAGGGAAGGTCACAGATACGCAGTATTTT. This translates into CASSGPPSGKVTDTQYF.

CDR3 nucleotide sequence: TGTGCCAGCAGTTCCAGGGGGAACACTGAAGCTTTCTTT. This codes for CASSSRGNTEAFF. The gene calls are TRBV6-6 and TRBJ1-1, with TRBD1 as a possible D gene (6 bases). The CDR3 length is 13 residues. From germline, CDR1 is MNHNY and CDR2 SVGAGI (reference sequence). The V end lost 4 bases, the J end lost 1 base, and 7 bases lay between the germline ends.

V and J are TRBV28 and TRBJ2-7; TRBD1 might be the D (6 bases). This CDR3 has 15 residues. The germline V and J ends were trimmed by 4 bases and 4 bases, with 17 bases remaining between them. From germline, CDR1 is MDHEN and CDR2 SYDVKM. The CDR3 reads CASSSRGASQYEQYV. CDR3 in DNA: TGTGCCAGCAGTTCCAGGGGCGCAAGCCAGTACGAGCAGTACGTC.

The CDR3 protein is CASNIDRQGLIGSPLHF. DNA for the CDR3: TGTGCCAGTAATATCGACAGGCAGGGGTTAATCGGTTCACCCCTCCACTTT. The rearrangement links TRBV19 to TRBJ1-6; D is possibly TRBD1 (6 bases). Germline V gene lookup returns CDR1 LNHDA and CDR2 SQIVND (reference sequence). The V end lost 7 bases, the J end lost 9 bases, and 25 bases lay between the germline ends. The CDR3 runs 17 residues.

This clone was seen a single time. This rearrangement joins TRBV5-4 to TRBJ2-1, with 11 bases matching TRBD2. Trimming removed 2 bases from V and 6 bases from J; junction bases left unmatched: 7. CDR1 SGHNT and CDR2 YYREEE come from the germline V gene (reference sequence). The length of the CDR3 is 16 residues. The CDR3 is CASSLGTSGSFNEQFF. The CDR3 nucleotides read TGTGCCAGCAGCTTAGGAACTAGCGGGAGCTTCAATGAGCAGTTCTTC.

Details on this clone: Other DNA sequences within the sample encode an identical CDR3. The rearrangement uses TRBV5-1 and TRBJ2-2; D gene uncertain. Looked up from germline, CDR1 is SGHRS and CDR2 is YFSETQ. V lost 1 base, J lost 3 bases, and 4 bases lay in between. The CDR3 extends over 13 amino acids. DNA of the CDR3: TGCGCCAGCAGCTTGAGCGACACCGGGGAGCTGTTTTTT. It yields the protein CASSLSDTGELFF.

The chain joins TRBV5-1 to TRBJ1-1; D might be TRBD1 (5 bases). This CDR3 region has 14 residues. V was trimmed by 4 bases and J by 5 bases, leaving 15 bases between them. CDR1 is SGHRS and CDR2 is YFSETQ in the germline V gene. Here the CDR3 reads CASSPLVGGTEAFF. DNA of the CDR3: TGCGCCAGCAGCCCCCTCGTTGGGGGGACTGAAGCTTTCTTT.

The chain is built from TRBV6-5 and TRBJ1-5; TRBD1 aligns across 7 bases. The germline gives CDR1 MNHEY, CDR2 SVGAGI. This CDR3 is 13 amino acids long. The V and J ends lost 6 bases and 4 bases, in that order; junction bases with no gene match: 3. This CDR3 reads CASSSGGNQPQHF. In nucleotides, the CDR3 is TGTGCCAGCAGCTCAGGGGGAAATCAGCCCCAGCATTTT.

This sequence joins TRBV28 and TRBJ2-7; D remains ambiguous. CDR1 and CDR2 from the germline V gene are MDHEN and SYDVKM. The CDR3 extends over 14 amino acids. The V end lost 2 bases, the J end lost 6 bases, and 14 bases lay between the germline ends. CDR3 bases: TGTGCCAGCAGTTTAGGAGTCGTGGGTTCCGAGCAGTACGTC. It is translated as CASSLGVVGSEQYV.

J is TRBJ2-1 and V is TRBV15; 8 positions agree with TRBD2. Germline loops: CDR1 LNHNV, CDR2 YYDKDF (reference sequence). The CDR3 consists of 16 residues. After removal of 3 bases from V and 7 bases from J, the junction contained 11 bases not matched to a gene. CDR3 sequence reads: CATSSWGRGAGNEQFF. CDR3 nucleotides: TGTGCCACCAGCAGCTGGGGGCGGGGGGCGGGTAATGAGCAGTTCTTC.

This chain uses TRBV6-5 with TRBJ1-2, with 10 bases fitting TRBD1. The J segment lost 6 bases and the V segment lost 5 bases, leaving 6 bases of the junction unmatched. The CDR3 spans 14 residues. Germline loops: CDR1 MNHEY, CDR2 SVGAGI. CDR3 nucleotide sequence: TGTGCCAGCAGTGGACCCGACAGGGGGCATGGCTACACCTTC. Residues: CASSGPDRGHGYTF.

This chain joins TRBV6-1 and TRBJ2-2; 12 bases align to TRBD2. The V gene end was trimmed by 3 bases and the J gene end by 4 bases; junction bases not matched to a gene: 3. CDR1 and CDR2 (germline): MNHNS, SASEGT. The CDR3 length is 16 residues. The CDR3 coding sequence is TGTGCCAGCAGTGAGCTAGCGGGGGGGCCCACCGGGGAGCTGTTTTTT. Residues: CASSELAGGPTGELFF.

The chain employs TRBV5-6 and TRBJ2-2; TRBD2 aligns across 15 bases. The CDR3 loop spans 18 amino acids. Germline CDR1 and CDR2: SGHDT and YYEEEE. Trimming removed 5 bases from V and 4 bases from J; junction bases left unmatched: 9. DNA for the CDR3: TGTGCCAGCAGACGTGGGACTAGCGGGGGGCGGGGCACCGGGGAGCTGTTTTTT. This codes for CASRRGTSGGRGTGELFF. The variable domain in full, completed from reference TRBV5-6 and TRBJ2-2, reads DAGVTQSPTHLIKTRGQQVTLRCSPKSGHDTVSWYQQALGQGPQFIFQYYEEEERQRGNFPDRFSGHQFPNYSSELNVNALLLGDSALYLCASRRGTSGGRGTGELFFGEGSRLTVL.

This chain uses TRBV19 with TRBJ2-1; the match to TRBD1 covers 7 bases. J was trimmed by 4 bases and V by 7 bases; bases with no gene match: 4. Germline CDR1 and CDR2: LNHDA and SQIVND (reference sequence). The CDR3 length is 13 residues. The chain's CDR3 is CASNRQGYNEQFF. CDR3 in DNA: TGTGCCAGTAACAGACAGGGTTACAATGAGCAGTTCTTC.

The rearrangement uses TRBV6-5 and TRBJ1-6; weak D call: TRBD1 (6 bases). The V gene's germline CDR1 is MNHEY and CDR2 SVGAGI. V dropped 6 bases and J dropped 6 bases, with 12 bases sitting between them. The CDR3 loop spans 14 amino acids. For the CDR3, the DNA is TGTGCCAGCAGGATAGGACAGAGTAATTCACCCCTCCACTTT. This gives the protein CASRIGQSNSPLHF.

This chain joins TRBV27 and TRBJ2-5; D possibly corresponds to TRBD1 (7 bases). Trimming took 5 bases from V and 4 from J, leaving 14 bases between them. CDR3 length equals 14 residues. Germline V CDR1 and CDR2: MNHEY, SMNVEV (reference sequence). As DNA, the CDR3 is TGTGCCAGCAGTCGGCTTCAGGGGGGAGAGACCCAGTACTTC. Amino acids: CASSRLQGGETQYF.

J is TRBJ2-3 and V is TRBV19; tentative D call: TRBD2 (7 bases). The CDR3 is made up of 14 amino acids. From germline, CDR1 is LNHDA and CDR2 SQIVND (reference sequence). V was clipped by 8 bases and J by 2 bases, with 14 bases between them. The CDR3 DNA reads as TGTGCCAGTCGGCGGGGGCTAGACACAGATACGCAGTATTTT. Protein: CASRRGLDTDTQYF.

The CDR3 DNA follows: TGTGCCAGCAGTGCTACGACAGTAACCGGGGAGCTGTTTTTT. This translates into CASSATTVTGELFF. The gene calls are TRBV6-1 and TRBJ2-2, with D maybe TRBD1 (5 bases). The CDR3 sequence is 14 residues long. CDR1 is MNHNS and CDR2 is SASEGT in the germline V gene. The V end was cut by 4 bases, the J end by 5 bases, with 11 bases between.